This T cell receptor (beta chain) was sequenced for a study of shared clonotypes between healthy human individuals. Using immunoSEQ multiplex PCR, the repertoire was profiled, and TCRdb retains in-frame clones only, with some absent. The repertoire holds under 1,100,000 clones, around 74% seen once, with about 1.5% in the top ten. The CDR3 runs to 14 residues. From germline, CDR1 is LGHNT and CDR2 FRNRAP. V was cut by 3 bases and J by 2 bases, with 8 bases left in between. This clonotype was obtained from a man younger than 35 in good health. The V and J genes are TRBV12-5 and TRBJ2-1, with D possibly called TRBD1 or TRBD2 (5 bases each). Sequencing was performed on memory CD4+ T cells sorted from blood. Subset: CD45RA-negative fraction. The CDR3: CASGFGTPYNEQFF. The CDR3 DNA reads as TGTGCTAGTGGTTTCGGGACCCCCTACAATGAGCAGTTCTTC.